What follows are 27 T cell receptor beta chains derived from one specimen sequenced in a study of T-cell memory formation after mild COVID-19. TCRdb re-called the 5' RACE reads with MiXCR, one entry per CDR3 protein. The sample contains a few hundred thousand distinct CDR3 sequences, 16% of which appear only once. Material for sequencing was PBMCs or a T cell subset sorted from them (not recorded which). Source of these receptors: a man younger than 35 who had mild COVID-19 (a few samples of this study predate the infection). Cell type and time point are not known.

The J gene is TRBJ2-5, the V gene TRBV7-6; D is tentatively TRBD1 or TRBD2 (7 bases each). CDR1 is SGHVS and CDR2 is FNYEAQ in the germline V gene. There are 15 residues in the CDR3. The V end was cut by 5 bases, the J end by 5 bases, with 18 bases between. CDR3 bases: TGTGCCAGCAGCCCCCGACAGGGAGGGTGGGAGACCCAGTACTTC. Translating it yields CASSPRQGGWETQYF. Drawing the rest from reference TRBV7-6 and TRBJ2-5, the complete variable domain is GAGVSQSPRYKVTKRGQDVALRCDPISGHVSLYWYRQALGQGPEFLTYFNYEAQQDKSGLPNDRFSAERPEGSISTLTIQRTEQRDSAMYRCASSPRQGGWETQYFGPGTRLLVL.

This rearrangement joins TRBV20-1 to TRBJ1-1; TRBD1 might be the D (5 bases). Germline loops: CDR1 DFQATT, CDR2 SNEGSKA (reference sequence). The CDR3 has 14 amino acids. Trimming took 0 bases from V and 0 from J, leaving 8 bases between them. The CDR3 reads CSARDGGVNTEAFF. The CDR3 region has the DNA TGCAGTGCTAGAGATGGGGGGGTGAACACTGAAGCTTTCTTT.

The rearrangement uses TRBV11-2 and TRBJ2-4, with TRBD2 matching 8 bases. Trimming removed 5 bases from V and 8 bases from J; junction bases left unmatched: 8. This CDR3 spans 14 amino acids. The germline V gene encodes CDR1 SGHAT and CDR2 FQNNGV. The CDR3 region has the DNA TGTGCCAGCAGCGGCCGGGGGGGCCGGGACATTCAGTACTTC. Translation gives CASSGRGGRDIQYF.

This clonotype showed up just a few times. The chain carries TRBV20-1 and TRBJ2-3, with 11 nucleotides matching TRBD2. Looked up from germline, CDR1 is DFQATT and CDR2 is SNEGSKA (reference sequence). V lost 6 bases and J lost 5; bases outside the gene matches: 7. CDR3 length: 14 amino acids. CDR3 DNA: TGCAGTGCCCCGACTAGCGGGGCGGGAGATACGCAGTATTTT. Protein product: CSAPTSGAGDTQYF.

Here the CDR3 DNA reads TGTGCCAGCAGTCCGGGACAACAGGAAGAAAAACTGTTTTTT. It is translated as CASSPGQQEEKLFF. V usage is TRBV6-6 and J usage is TRBJ1-4; D is possibly TRBD1 (6 bases). There are 14 residues in the CDR3. Germline V lookup: CDR1 MNHNY, CDR2 SVGAGI (reference sequence). Deletions cut 5 bases from V and 8 bases from J, with 15 bases between.

This clonotype came up many times. The V and J genes are TRBV29-1 and TRBJ2-7, with a possible D match to TRBD1 (5 bases). The CDR3 consists of 11 residues. Germline V gene sequence: CDR1 SQVTM, CDR2 ANQGSEA. The V end lost 4 bases, the J end lost 5 bases, and 9 bases lay between the germline ends. Written as DNA, the CDR3 is TGCAGCGTTGGTGAAGGGGACGAGCAGTACTTC. Its protein product is CSVGEGDEQYF.

The chain uses TRBV18 and TRBJ2-1; 9 bases align to TRBD2. Germline V gene lookup returns CDR1 KGHSH and CDR2 LQKENI. The CDR3 covers 15 residues. With 4 bases clipped from V and 5 bases from J, the junction kept 6 bases outside the gene matches. CDR3 loop: CASSLTSGQNNEQFF. The CDR3 bases are TGTGCCAGCTCACTCACTAGCGGGCAAAACAATGAGCAGTTCTTC.

The chain uses TRBV12-3 or TRBV12-4 and TRBJ2-2; D remains unclear. Deletions cut 7 bases from V and 6 bases from J, with 6 bases between. This CDR3 comprises 11 residues. CDR3 loop: CASTRPGELFF. CDR3 nucleotide sequence: TGTGCCAGCACCCGTCCCGGGGAGCTGTTTTTT.

This chain connects TRBV10-3 to TRBJ1-1, with a possible D match to TRBD1 (5 bases). The V end was cut by 10 bases, the J end by 2 bases, with 23 bases between. CDR1 and CDR2 (germline): ENHRY, SYGVKD. The CDR3 extends over 16 amino acids. CDR3: CASKLGRGINNTEAFF. CDR3 coding DNA: TGTGCCAGCAAATTGGGACGGGGGATCAATAACACTGAAGCTTTCTTT.

This clonotype has only a few counts. V gene TRBV7-3 combines with J gene TRBJ2-3, with D tentatively TRBD1 or TRBD2 (6 bases each). CDR1 is SGHTA and CDR2 is FQGTGA in the germline V gene. The CDR3 has 15 amino acids. V gave up 3 bases and J gave up 2 bases, with 12 bases separating them. This CDR3 is CASSFGRGVTDTQYF. The CDR3 DNA is TGTGCCAGCAGCTTTGGAAGGGGGGTCACAGATACGCAGTATTTT.

V gene TRBV27 combines with J gene TRBJ1-6; TRBD1 agrees at 7 bases. V trimming: 4 bases; J trimming: 4 bases; junction bases outside the gene matches: 7. CDR1 and CDR2 from the germline V gene are MNHEY and SMNVEV (reference sequence). The CDR3 runs to 16 residues. This CDR3 reads CASSSIGQAYNSPLHF. CDR3 coding DNA: TGTGCCAGCAGTTCCATCGGACAGGCATATAATTCACCCCTCCACTTT.

In its sample, this clonotype was seen a few times. V is TRBV6-4 and J is TRBJ2-3, with D maybe TRBD2 (6 bases). This CDR3 contains 15 residues. Germline V gives CDR1 MRHNA, CDR2 SNTAGT. V gave up 7 bases and J gave up 3 bases, with 17 bases separating them. This chain's CDR3 is CASIKARGRTDTQYF. DNA of the CDR3: TGTGCCAGCATCAAAGCCCGGGGGAGGACAGATACGCAGTATTTT.

This clonotype was seen a few times. The chain links TRBV5-1 to TRBJ2-5; TRBD2 might be the D (6 bases). V shed 3 bases and J shed 4 bases, with 16 bases lying between them. This CDR3 is 15 amino acids long. Per germline, CDR1 SGHRS and CDR2 YFSETQ. The CDR3 DNA reads TGCGCCAGCAGCTCCTCTGGGGGGACGGGAGAGACCCAGTACTTC. Amino acids: CASSSSGGTGETQYF.

This clonotype was picked up many times. This chain connects TRBV24-1 to TRBJ1-1, with D hard to call. Trimming pared 4 bases from V and 5 bases from J, leaving 10 bases between. There are 13 residues in the CDR3. Germline CDR1 KGHDR, CDR2 SFDVKD. CDR3 sequence: CATSEPGGTEAFF. CDR3 bases: TGTGCCACCAGTGAGCCAGGAGGGACTGAAGCTTTCTTT.

This sequence joins TRBV5-1 and TRBJ2-2, with D unresolved. The CDR3 is 14 residues long. Trimming cost V 7 bases and J 6 bases, with 16 bases left between them. The germline CDR1 and CDR2 sequences are SGHRS and YFSETQ. CDR3 loop: CASRATVAAGELFF. CDR3 DNA: TGCGCCAGCCGGGCAACGGTAGCAGCCGGGGAGCTGTTTTTT.

This clonotype showed up just a few times. The chain combines TRBV7-8 with TRBJ2-7; tentative D call: TRBD2 (6 bases). Per germline, CDR1 SGHVS and CDR2 FQNEAQ. V was cut by 1 base and J by 2 bases, with 12 bases left in between. This CDR3 region has 15 residues. CDR3 DNA sequence: TGTGCCAGCAGCTTAGGCGGGGTAGGGACCTACGAGCAGTACGTC. Its translation is CASSLGGVGTYEQYV.

The chain links TRBV20-1 to TRBJ1-2; D is possibly TRBD1 (6 bases). Germline V CDR1 and CDR2: DFQATT, SNEGSKA (reference sequence). This CDR3 comprises 14 residues. V lost 6 bases, J lost 6 bases, and 20 bases lay in between. In nucleotides, the CDR3 is TGCAGTGCCTTCCGAAGGGAGGGGGGCGATGGCTACACCTTC. It is translated as CSAFRREGGDGYTF.

This chain connects TRBV12-3 or TRBV12-4 to TRBJ2-3, with D unresolved. The V end was cut by 3 bases, the J end by 4 bases, with 8 bases between. This CDR3 spans 13 amino acids. CDR3 protein: CASSFFGADTQYF. The CDR3 coding sequence is TGTGCCAGCAGTTTTTTCGGCGCAGATACGCAGTATTTT.

This sequence joins TRBV12-3 or TRBV12-4 and TRBJ1-1, with D uncertain. The CDR3 is 14 residues long. V dropped 6 bases and J dropped 0 bases, with 11 bases sitting between them. The CDR3 region has the DNA TGTGCCAGCAGGAAGAGAGGAGTGAACACTGAAGCTTTCTTT. It translates to CASRKRGVNTEAFF.

This clonotype has just a few counts. The chain joins TRBV9 to TRBJ2-2; possibly TRBD2 for D (6 bases). CDR3 length: 16 residues. The germline gives CDR1 SGDLS, CDR2 YYNGEE. Trimming cost V 0 bases and J 6 bases, with 15 bases left between them. CDR3 nucleotide sequence: TGTGCCAGCAGCGTAGATTCTCGGGAGTTCGCCGGGGAGCTGTTTTTT. This sequence encodes CASSVDSREFAGELFF.

CDR3 sequence (DNA): TGTGCCAGCCGGCCCGGGGGAGGGTCAATTGTCCCCCTCCACTTT. Protein: CASRPGGGSIVPLHF. V is TRBV27 and J is TRBJ1-6; D is perhaps TRBD1 (5 bases). The germline V gene has CDR1 MNHEY and CDR2 SMNVEV (reference sequence). The ends were cut back, 8 bases at V and 13 bases at J, with 24 bases in the middle. CDR3 length: 15 residues.

CDR3 sequence reads: CASRSGGGNEQFF. CDR3 nucleotides: TGCGCCAGCAGGAGTGGGGGGGGCAATGAGCAGTTCTTC. V usage is TRBV4-1 and J usage is TRBJ2-1; 7 bases line up with TRBD2. V lost 6 bases and J lost 6; bases outside the gene matches: 5. The germline CDR1 and CDR2 sequences are MGHRA and YSYEKL. This CDR3 has 13 amino acids.

There are many counts of this clonotype. The chain is built from TRBV7-9 and TRBJ2-5; 8 nucleotides align to TRBD1. V gave up 6 bases and J gave up 3 bases; unmatched junction bases: 6. CDR3 length: 14 residues. Germline CDR1 reads SEHNR; CDR2 reads FQNEAQ (reference sequence). Here the CDR3 DNA reads TGTGCCAGCAGATCCGACAGGGGTAAAGAGACCCAGTACTTC. Its protein product is CASRSDRGKETQYF.

The chain uses TRBV10-3 and TRBJ2-7; perhaps TRBD2 as D (5 bases). The germline V gene has CDR1 ENHRY and CDR2 SYGVKD. The CDR3 is 13 residues long. The germline V and J ends were trimmed by 6 bases and 2 bases, with 11 bases remaining between them. CDR3 sequence reads: CAIRRPGTYEQYF. The DNA of the CDR3 is TGTGCCATCAGGAGGCCCGGGACCTACGAGCAGTACTTC.

This chain links TRBV20-1 with TRBJ2-1, with TRBD2 as a possible D gene (6 bases). Between the trimmed V and J ends, which lost 4 bases and 3 bases, there was a span of 19 bases. This CDR3 comprises 16 residues. CDR1 DFQATT and CDR2 SNEGSKA come from the germline V gene (reference sequence). CDR3 sequence reads: CSANPLSSGNYNEQFF. The CDR3 nucleotides are TGCAGTGCTAACCCTCTGAGTAGCGGTAACTACAATGAGCAGTTCTTC.

This clonotype was seen more than once but under ten times. This chain connects TRBV5-1 to TRBJ2-1, with 8 bases that match TRBD2. V shed 0 bases, J shed 7 bases, and the junction held 6 bases outside the gene matches. This CDR3 has 15 residues. Germline V gives CDR1 SGHRS, CDR2 YFSETQ. The CDR3 sequence: CASSLDGGGLNEQFF. The CDR3 coding sequence is TGCGCCAGCAGCTTGGATGGCGGGGGGCTTAATGAGCAGTTCTTC.

The V gene is TRBV19, the J gene TRBJ2-1, with 8 bases that match TRBD2. Germline V gene sequence: CDR1 LNHDA, CDR2 SQIVND (reference sequence). The CDR3 has 15 residues. J lost 6 bases, V lost 5 bases, and 9 bases had no gene match. The CDR3 region has the DNA TGTGCCAGTAGTCCCGCCGGGACTAGGGGCAATGAGCAGTTCTTC. This encodes CASSPAGTRGNEQFF.